What follows describes a single T cell receptor (beta chain). There are a few counts of this clone. Its antigen remains unidentified. Base qualities are not at hand, and no much larger clone is one base apart. Deletion took 0 bases off V and 2 bases off J, with a span of 13 bases between the germline ends. CDR1 and CDR2 are read off the germline V gene (reference sequence) as SGHKS and YYEKEE. The CDR3 spans 16 residues, from the cysteine through the phenylalanine. Just the 48-base CDR3 DNA is kept, in frame starting at base 1. From each donor, a single peripheral blood sample of about 110 mL on average was drawn into heparinised tubes. A BD FACSAria II was used to sort naive, central memory, regulatory and stem cell-like memory CD4+ T cells with a panel that included CD45RO, CCR7, CD25, CD127, CD95 and CD27. Purity was above 95% for every sorted population. PBMCs were isolated immediately by Lymphoprep density gradient centrifugation and stained directly without culture. Samples were stained and sorted in pairs, with one healthy donor and one patient per experiment, so that batch effects were minimized.

The High Capacity cDNA Reverse Transcription Kit was used to reverse transcribe all of the isolated RNA, meaning that expressed TCRB transcripts were what got sequenced. Deep immunoSEQ sequencing was applied to naive, central memory and regulatory T cell samples, giving an average of roughly 3.5 million total reads per sample. After sorted cells were lysed in RLT buffer, RNA was extracted with DNase-treated RNeasy Micro or Mini kits, with the choice depending on cell number. To prevent cross-contamination, every cell subset was processed on its own, while patient and healthy donor samples were processed together. TCRB sequences were amplified from cDNA with the immunoSEQ multiplex PCR, producing 87-bp fragments spanning the CDR3 region. Sequencing of the amplicons was performed on the Illumina HiSeq platform. The paper's processing steps were these. PCR bias was computationally corrected using synthetic template baselines, reads within Hamming distance 2 were collapsed, and singletons that could not be merged were discarded. By aligning reads against IMGT, V, D and J genes, CDR3 length, and insertions or deletions at six rearrangement sites were assigned. Clonotype counts were normalized to sorted cell number within each subset before computing true diversity and Gini coefficients with the tcR R package. The overlap coefficient, calculated on TCRB nucleotide sequences, was used to measure repertoire sharing. Not all clones reach the TCRdb copy of this immuneACCESS table, which keeps in-frame sequences only. Checked studies attribute under half of the gap to unresolved V genes and leave the rest unexplained. The V and J calls and clone size were taken over from that table, and D and trimming were inferred from the DNA. This sample comprises about 200,000 clones, roughly 11% of them detected only once. Approximately 1.5% of the sample comes from the top ten.

This entry comes from a study of beta chain features in type 1 diabetes (dated by TCRdb to the late 2010s). A note on the overall study: Mean age, gender distribution, total cell number and subset yield did not differ between patients and healthy donors. Across all samples, approximately 98,000,000 sorted cells were examined, and cell number per subset correlated strongly with RNA yield. In the study, recently diagnosed type 1 diabetes patients and matched healthy donors were compared on the TCRB repertoires of their sorted circulating CD4+ T cell subsets. Regulatory and stem cell-like memory subsets were obtained from only 8 patients and roughly 8 healthy donors, while naive and central memory subsets were obtained from all 30 or so donors.

Study-wide conclusions, independent of this receptor: At VDJ recombination sites, patients with type 1 diabetes made fewer insertions and deleted more nucleotides, a pattern implying thymic rearrangement abnormalities. Because the HLA sub-analyses included only small numbers of individuals, any influence of HLA type on TCRB rearrangement was left unresolved. Type 1 diabetes patients showed a moderate but significant shortening of TCRB CDR3 length in all four CD4+ subsets. PCR may preferentially amplify shorter templates, but because patient and control samples were amplified and corrected together, any resulting skew would affect both groups equally. The naive, central memory and regulatory TCRB repertoires appeared to resemble one another more closely among patients than among healthy donors. Because cDNA rather than genomic DNA was sequenced, highly expressing activated cells could have been over-represented, although no difference in activation and CD3 levels was found between groups.

The chain uses TRBV5-5 and TRBJ2-3, with the D segment identity uncertain. The TCR comes from a man aged 18 to 30 in good health. The sample consisted of central memory CD4+ T cells from blood. The DNA sequence reads TGTGCCAGCAGCTTGGCACAGTCGCGCATCACAGATACGCAGTATTTT. It translates as CASSLAQSRITDTQYF.